This T cell receptor beta chain was recovered during a study of cytomegalovirus exposure and HLA in healthy donors. Study details: A data release that came early held tens of millions of unique TCRs from HLA-typed donors. Study-wide points: An Asian-associated ancestry cluster reportedly showed fewer N-insertions than the roughly 670-donor mean in a later analysis.

Worth noting for this clone: Its antigen is unknown.

Germline V gives CDR1 SGDLS, CDR2 YYNGEE. V shed 0 bases and J shed 4 bases, with 16 bases lying between them. CDR3 length equals 17 residues. Healthy bone marrow donors supplied every sample. Nominally healthy donors were sampled, though unrecorded immune exposures were likely. This PCR relied on a set of 60 Vbeta primers and 13 Jbeta primers. Profiling relied on immunoSEQ multiplex PCR, and the TCRdb table lists in-frame clones only, not all of them. The sample holds around 100,000 clones, roughly 71% seen once. The TCR comes from a man aged 35-49 years in good health and CMV-seropositive. The chain recombines TRBV9 with TRBJ2-2; possible D gene TRBD2, 5 bases. Sequenced input: PBMCs. This CDR3 is CASSVARSGEGTGELFF. DNA of the CDR3: TGTGCCAGCAGCGTAGCAAGAAGCGGTGAGGGCACCGGGGAGCTGTTTTTT.